This T cell receptor beta chain was obtained from a study of neurological immune-mediated disorders. Broader study findings: Multiple sclerosis, the disease with the least TCR clonal expansion, fell below healthy controls, whereas HTLV-1-associated myelopathy showed the most. None of the CDR3 amino acid sequences found in expanded clones was shared across subjects. This suggests that the TCR-beta repertoires were private in all groups.

The table lists this clonotype with many counts. What it recognizes is unknown. This CDR3 has 14 residues. The germline V gene encodes CDR1 SGHAT and CDR2 FQNNGV. Trimming removed 3 bases from V and 4 bases from J, with 12 bases in between. Each CDR3 protein is one row after TCRdb ran MiXCR on the 5' RACE reads. Of 25,000 or so distinct CDR3 sequences listed, 9.5% to 15% are singletons. Sequences were obtained from PBMCs. The chain is built from TRBV11-2 and TRBJ2-5; no definite D call. This TCR was recovered from a man between 60 and 75 years old in good health. Here the CDR3 reads CASSFLSAGETQYF. The CDR3 DNA is TGTGCCAGCAGCTTCCTTTCGGCCGGAGAGACCCAGTACTTC.